This T cell receptor (beta chain) was obtained from a study of T cell responses to AZD1222 COVID-19 vaccine. The method was immunoSEQ multiplex PCR; TCRdb's version includes in-frame clones alone and lacks a portion of them. The repertoire holds 100,000 to 150,000 clones, with just under 95% as singletons. This CDR3 is 12 amino acids long. Germline values: CDR1 LGHDT, CDR2 YNNKEL (reference sequence). Trimming removed 5 bases from V and 7 bases from J, with 10 bases in between. The J gene is TRBJ2-3, the V gene TRBV3-1 (or the pseudogene TRBV3-2); possible D gene TRBD2, 6 bases. This material consisted of peripheral blood, taken 28 days after the second AZD1222 dose. The TCR sequence derives from an adult who received the AZD1222 COVID-19 vaccine. CDR3 amino acids: CASSVRGNTQYF. CDR3 nucleotide sequence: TGTGCCAGCAGCGTCCGGGGGAATACGCAGTATTTT.